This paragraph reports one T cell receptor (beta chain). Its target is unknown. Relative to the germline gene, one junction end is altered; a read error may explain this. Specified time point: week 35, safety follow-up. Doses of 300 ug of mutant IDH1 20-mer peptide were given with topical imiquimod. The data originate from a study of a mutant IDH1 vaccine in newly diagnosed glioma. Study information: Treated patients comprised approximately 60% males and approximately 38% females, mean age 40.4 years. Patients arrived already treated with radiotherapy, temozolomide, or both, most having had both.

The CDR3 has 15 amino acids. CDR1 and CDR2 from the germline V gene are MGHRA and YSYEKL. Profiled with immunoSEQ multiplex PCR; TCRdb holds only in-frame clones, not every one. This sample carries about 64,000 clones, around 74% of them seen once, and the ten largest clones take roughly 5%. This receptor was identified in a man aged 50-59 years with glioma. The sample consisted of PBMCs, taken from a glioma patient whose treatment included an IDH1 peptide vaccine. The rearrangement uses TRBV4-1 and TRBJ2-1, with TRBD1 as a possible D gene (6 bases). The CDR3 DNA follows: TGCGCCAGCAGCCAAGATGAGGACAGCTACGATGAGCAGTTCTTC. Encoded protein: CASSQDEDSYDEQFF.